This T cell receptor beta chain was found in a study of a mutant IDH1 vaccine in newly diagnosed glioma. Sequencing was performed with immunoSEQ multiplex PCR; in TCRdb, only in-frame clones are kept and a portion is missing. The profile covers about 98,000 clones, with 80% to 90% appearing a single time and less than 0.65% taken by the ten largest. The time point was: baseline, week 1 (first vaccination visit). As to treatment: pre-vaccination baseline after standard-of-care therapy. Per the germline V gene, CDR1 is SGHRS and CDR2 is YFSETQ. Trimming pared 0 bases from V and 4 bases from J, leaving 6 bases between. The CDR3 is 13 residues long.

The source was PBMCs, collected from a glioma patient treated with radiotherapy, temozolomide or both. The chain carries TRBV5-1 and TRBJ2-3; D gene unclear. This clonotype originated in a woman aged 45-65 years with glioma. The CDR3 region is CASSLAVSDTQYF. The CDR3 coding sequence is TGCGCCAGCAGCTTGGCCGTGTCAGATACGCAGTATTTT. Together with reference TRBV5-1 and TRBJ2-3, the CDR3 gives the full variable domain: KAGVTQTPRYLIKTRGQQVTLSCSPISGHRSVSWYQQTPGQGLQFLFEYFSETQRNKGNFPGRFSGRQFSNSRSEMNVSTLELGDSALYLCASSLAVSDTQYFGPGTRLTVL.